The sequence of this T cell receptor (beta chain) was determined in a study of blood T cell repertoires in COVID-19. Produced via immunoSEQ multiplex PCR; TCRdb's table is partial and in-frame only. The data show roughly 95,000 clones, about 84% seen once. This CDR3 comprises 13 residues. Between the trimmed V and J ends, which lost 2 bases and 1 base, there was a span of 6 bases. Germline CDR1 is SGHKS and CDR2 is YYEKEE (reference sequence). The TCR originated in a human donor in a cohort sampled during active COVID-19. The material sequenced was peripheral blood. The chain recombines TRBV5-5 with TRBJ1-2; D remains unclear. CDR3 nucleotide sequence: TGTGCCAGCAGCTTCACCGGTAACTATGGCTACACCTTC. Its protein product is CASSFTGNYGYTF.